Shown below are 10 T cell receptor beta chains from a single sample sequenced in a study of T cell responses to AZD1222 COVID-19 vaccine. Repertoires were generated with immunoSEQ multiplex PCR, while TCRdb's copy carries only in-frame clones and drops some. This repertoire shows 120,000 to 150,000 clones, about 93% found once; its top ten account for 4% to 6%. The sample was peripheral blood, taken on day 0 of AZD1222 vaccination. The receptors derive from an adult in good health.

The chain has TRBV24-1 and TRBJ1-1; D remains unclear. Germline V gene lookup returns CDR1 KGHDR and CDR2 SFDVKD. The CDR3 is made up of 16 amino acids. The germline V and J ends were trimmed by 9 bases and 4 bases, with 23 bases remaining between them. The CDR3 DNA reads TGTGCCACCGGACGGACTCCGCCCGGTTGGCGCACTGAAGCTTTCTTT. Translated, it gives CATGRTPPGWRTEAFF.

The chain carries TRBV29-1 and TRBJ1-1, with D uncertain. The CDR3 contains 10 residues. Trimming shortened V by 6 bases and J by 11 bases, and 13 bases separated the two germline ends. CDR1 SQVTM and CDR2 ANQGSEA come from the germline V gene. The CDR3 loop reads CSVQSEAAFF. CDR3 sequence (DNA): TGCAGCGTACAGTCGGAGGCGGCTTTCTTT.

The chain uses TRBV4-3 and TRBJ2-5; D may be TRBD1 or TRBD2 (6 bases each). CDR1 and CDR2 (germline): LGHNA, YSLEER. Trimming stripped 0 bases from V and 5 bases from J, with 19 bases between. The CDR3 is 17 amino acids. The chain's CDR3 is CASSQELLGGAGETQYF. The CDR3 DNA reads TGCGCCAGCAGCCAAGAGCTTCTCGGGGGCGCGGGGGAGACCCAGTACTTC.

The table lists this clone with a few counts. This chain connects TRBV3-1 (or the pseudogene TRBV3-2) to TRBJ1-1; weak D call: TRBD1 (5 bases). Trimming left V 4 bases short and J 3 bases short, with 12 bases between. Germline CDR1 LGHDT, CDR2 YNNKEL (reference sequence). The CDR3 has 14 amino acids. The CDR3 loop reads CASSRGTDYTEAFF. The CDR3 nucleotides read TGTGCCAGCAGCCGGGGGACGGATTACACTGAAGCTTTCTTT.

V gene TRBV6-5 combines with J gene TRBJ1-1; D is perhaps TRBD1 (5 bases). The ends were cut back, 0 bases at V and 0 bases at J, with 8 bases in the middle. CDR3 length equals 15 residues. The germline V gene has CDR1 MNHEY and CDR2 SVGAGI. The CDR3 spells CASSYSPGLNTEAFF. The CDR3 DNA reads as TGTGCCAGCAGTTACTCCCCAGGGCTGAACACTGAAGCTTTCTTT.

The J gene is TRBJ1-5, the V gene TRBV28; D not certain. Germline V CDR1 and CDR2: MDHEN, SYDVKM. CDR3 length: 16 amino acids. V was trimmed by 6 bases and J by 0 bases, leaving 15 bases between them. CDR3 loop: CASSPWAADSNQPQHF. For the CDR3, the DNA is TGTGCCAGCAGCCCTTGGGCGGCAGATAGCAATCAGCCCCAGCATTTT.

V gene TRBV6-1 combines with J gene TRBJ2-1, with 11 bases lining up with TRBD1. Germline-derived CDR1 and CDR2 are MNHNS and SASEGT. The CDR3 contains 16 residues. J lost 11 bases, V lost 4 bases, and 13 bases had no gene match. The CDR3: CASSGGTGGTFGKQFF. CDR3 DNA sequence: TGTGCCAGCAGTGGTGGGACAGGGGGTACTTTTGGGAAGCAGTTCTTC.

The chain combines TRBV11-1 with TRBJ2-3; D is unresolved. The V gene's germline CDR1 is SGHAT and CDR2 FQDESV (reference sequence). The CDR3 length is 15 residues. V lost 5 bases and J lost 1, with 13 bases in between. The chain's CDR3 is CASSPTEWGTDTQYF. The CDR3, as DNA: TGTGCCAGCAGCCCGACCGAATGGGGCACAGATACGCAGTATTTT.

The V and J genes are TRBV11-2 and TRBJ1-2; D may be TRBD1 (5 bases). The CDR3 has 18 residues. Trimming stripped 4 bases from V and 7 bases from J, with 28 bases between. The germline gives CDR1 SGHAT, CDR2 FQNNGV. CDR3 coding DNA: TGTGCCAGCAGCTACGGTCAGAGGGACCCCCGGAGGTTGGTTGGCTACACCTTC. Its protein is CASSYGQRDPRRLVGYTF.

V gene TRBV7-9 combines with J gene TRBJ2-3; TRBD2 matches at 7 bases. CDR1 and CDR2 (germline): SEHNR, FQNEAQ (reference sequence). This CDR3 has 16 residues. J was trimmed by 4 bases and V by 4 bases; bases with no gene match: 11. Here the CDR3 DNA reads TGTGCCAGCAGCTCCTTTGGCGGGGGAGGGGCAGATACGCAGTATTTT. Its translation: CASSSFGGGGADTQYF.